A selection of T cell receptor beta chains follows, all from one sample in a study of T cells in localized non-small cell lung cancer. Using immunoSEQ multiplex PCR, the repertoire was profiled, and TCRdb retains in-frame clones only, with some absent. Of some 64,000 clones listed, more than 80% are singletons. The specimen was PBMCs, collected before any cancer treatment. The source of these receptors is a man aged 35 to 70 with stage II lung adenocarcinoma. Both conserved end residues are part of each CDR3. D genes are given only for firm matches. Clone size appears in some rows only: once, few, many, or a class for an expanded clone.

V gene: TRBV6-1
J gene: TRBJ1-3
clone size: NA
D gene: NA
CDR3 protein: CAGRGNGNTIYF
CDR3 DNA: TGTGCCGGCCGGGGGAATGGAAACACCATATATTTT

V gene: TRBV30
J gene: TRBJ2-1
clone size: NA
D gene: NA
CDR3 protein: CAWRLGDEQFF
CDR3 DNA: TGTGCCTGGAGACTGGGCGATGAGCAGTTCTTC

V gene: TRBV9
J gene: TRBJ2-2
clone size: NA
D gene: NA
CDR3 protein: CASSAPEGTGANGELFF
CDR3 DNA: TGTGCCAGCAGCGCCCCGGAAGGGACGGGAGCTAACGGGGAGCTGTTTTTT

V gene: TRBV4-1
J gene: TRBJ2-2
clone size: NA
D gene: NA
CDR3 protein: CASRDGNTGELFF
CDR3 DNA: TGCGCCAGCAGGGACGGGAACACCGGGGAGCTGTTTTTT

V gene: TRBV5-1
J gene: TRBJ2-5
clone size: NA
D gene: TRBD1
CDR3 protein: CASRTGQGASQETQYF
CDR3 DNA: TGCGCCAGCAGGACCGGACAGGGGGCGAGCCAAGAGACCCAGTACTTC

V gene: TRBV27
J gene: TRBJ1-5
clone size: NA
D gene: NA
CDR3 protein: CARTGCSNQPQHF
CDR3 DNA: TGTGCCAGGACAGGATGTAGCAATCAGCCCCAGCATTTT

V gene: TRBV5-1
J gene: TRBJ2-3
clone size: NA
D gene: NA
CDR3 protein: CASSLDHTQYF
CDR3 DNA: TGCGCCAGCAGCTTGGACCATACGCAGTATTTT

V gene: TRBV6-1
J gene: TRBJ2-1
clone size: NA
D gene: NA
CDR3 protein: CAAREGRGNEQFF
CDR3 DNA: TGTGCCGCCCGCGAGGGCCGGGGCAATGAGCAGTTCTTC

V gene: TRBV19
J gene: TRBJ2-3
clone size: NA
D gene: TRBD2
CDR3 protein: CASSIKLAGVADTQYF
CDR3 DNA: TGTGCCAGTAGTATAAAACTAGCGGGAGTCGCAGATACGCAGTATTTT

V gene: TRBV6-6
J gene: TRBJ1-1
clone size: NA
D gene: NA
CDR3 protein: CASTDSLMNTEAFF
CDR3 DNA: TGTGCCAGCACGGACAGCCTCATGAACACTGAAGCTTTCTTT

V gene: TRBV4-2
J gene: TRBJ2-3
clone size: NA
D gene: TRBD2
CDR3 protein: CASSQELAGGADTQYF
CDR3 DNA: TGTGCCAGCAGCCAAGAACTAGCGGGAGGCGCAGATACGCAGTATTTT

V gene: TRBV4-1
J gene: TRBJ1-3
clone size: NA
D gene: NA
CDR3 protein: CASSQPFAPGNTIYF
CDR3 DNA: TGCGCCAGCAGCCAACCCTTCGCTCCTGGAAACACCATATATTTT

V gene: TRBV11-1
J gene: TRBJ2-2
clone size: NA
D gene: NA
CDR3 protein: CASSLRGYRVSNTGELFF
CDR3 DNA: TGTGCCAGCAGCTTACGGGGGTATAGGGTATCGAACACCGGGGAGCTGTTTTTT

V gene: TRBV7-9
J gene: TRBJ2-2
clone size: NA
D gene: TRBD2
CDR3 protein: CASSRSGSWTGELFF
CDR3 DNA: TGTGCCAGCAGCCGTAGCGGGAGTTGGACCGGGGAGCTGTTTTTT

V gene: TRBV28
J gene: TRBJ1-2
clone size: NA
D gene: NA
CDR3 protein: CASRTHNYGYTF
CDR3 DNA: TGTGCCAGCAGGACCCATAACTATGGCTACACCTTC

V gene: TRBV5-6
J gene: TRBJ1-2
clone size: NA
D gene: NA
CDR3 protein: CASSARFYGYTF
CDR3 DNA: TGTGCCAGCAGCGCGAGATTCTATGGCTACACCTTC

V gene: TRBV4-2
J gene: TRBJ2-1
clone size: NA
D gene: NA
CDR3 protein: CASSQDFGRQTSYNEQFF
CDR3 DNA: TGTGCCAGCAGCCAAGATTTTGGTAGACAGACTTCCTACAATGAGCAGTTCTTC

V gene: TRBV14
J gene: TRBJ2-3
clone size: NA
D gene: NA
CDR3 protein: CASSQPFTDTQYF
CDR3 DNA: TGTGCCAGCAGCCAACCTTTCACAGATACGCAGTATTTT

V gene: TRBV5-1
J gene: TRBJ2-1
clone size: NA
D gene: NA
CDR3 protein: CASSLESNEQFF
CDR3 DNA: TGCGCCAGCAGCTTGGAGAGCAATGAGCAGTTCTTC

V gene: TRBV6-5
J gene: TRBJ2-2
clone size: NA
D gene: NA
CDR3 protein: CASSSDTGELFF
CDR3 DNA: TGTGCCAGCAGTTCTGACACCGGGGAGCTGTTTTTT

V gene: TRBV7-2
J gene: TRBJ2-5
clone size: NA
D gene: TRBD1
CDR3 protein: CASSRTGYLETQYF
CDR3 DNA: TGTGCCAGCAGCCGGACAGGGTATTTGGAGACCCAGTACTTC

V gene: TRBV18
J gene: TRBJ2-7
clone size: NA
D gene: TRBD1
CDR3 protein: CASSPGDRGSYEQYF
CDR3 DNA: TGTGCCAGCTCACCAGGGGACAGAGGCTCCTACGAGCAGTACTTC

V gene: TRBV5-6
J gene: TRBJ2-7
clone size: NA
D gene: NA
CDR3 protein: CASSLRAEGPHHF
CDR3 DNA: TGTGCCAGCAGCTTGAGGGCCGAGGGGCCTCATCACTTC

V gene: TRBV5-1
J gene: TRBJ2-5
clone size: once
D gene: NA
CDR3 protein: CASTNLDRETQYF
CDR3 DNA: TGCGCCAGCACCAACTTAGACCGGGAGACCCAGTACTTC

V gene: TRBV7-8
J gene: TRBJ1-2
clone size: NA
D gene: TRBD1
CDR3 protein: CASSLTGGDGYTF
CDR3 DNA: TGTGCCAGCAGCCTGACAGGGGGCGATGGCTACACCTTC

V gene: TRBV15
J gene: TRBJ1-1
clone size: NA
D gene: TRBD1
CDR3 protein: CATSRGPGGTEAFF
CDR3 DNA: TGTGCCACCAGCAGAGGACCAGGGGGCACTGAAGCTTTCTTT

V gene: TRBV18
J gene: TRBJ1-5
clone size: few
D gene: NA
CDR3 protein: CASSPDRHQPQHF
CDR3 DNA: TGTGCCAGCTCACCGGACAGACATCAGCCCCAGCATTTT

V gene: TRBV2
J gene: TRBJ2-1
clone size: NA
D gene: TRBD2
CDR3 protein: CASRGEGWSYNEQFF
CDR3 DNA: TGTGCCAGCAGGGGGGAGGGCTGGTCCTACAATGAGCAGTTCTTC

V gene: TRBV9
J gene: TRBJ1-3
clone size: NA
D gene: NA
CDR3 protein: CASSPRSSGNTIYF
CDR3 DNA: TGTGCCAGCAGCCCCCGGAGCTCTGGAAACACCATATATTTT

V gene: TRBV6-1
J gene: TRBJ2-7
clone size: NA
D gene: NA
CDR3 protein: CASIQDNSYEQYF
CDR3 DNA: TGTGCCAGCATCCAGGATAACTCCTACGAGCAGTACTTC

V gene: TRBV6-5
J gene: TRBJ2-3
clone size: once
D gene: NA
CDR3 protein: CASRRTGTDTQYF
CDR3 DNA: TGTGCCAGCAGACGAACAGGGACAGATACGCAGTATTTT

V gene: TRBV7-9
J gene: TRBJ2-7
clone size: few
D gene: NA
CDR3 protein: CASSLVETGGSYEQYF
CDR3 DNA: TGTGCCAGCAGCTTAGTCGAGACAGGCGGAAGCTACGAGCAGTACTTC

V gene: TRBV4-2
J gene: TRBJ1-5
clone size: NA
D gene: TRBD1
CDR3 protein: CASSQEGTGVNQPQHF
CDR3 DNA: TGTGCCAGCAGCCAAGAAGGGACAGGCGTTAATCAGCCCCAGCATTTT